Sequencing of this TCR beta chain was carried out in a study of shared clonotypes between healthy human individuals. In the study overall: Plates per donor: three CD4 naive, three CD4 memory, two CD8 naive, one CD8 memory.

The table came from immunoSEQ multiplex PCR; TCRdb's copy has only in-frame clones and leaves some out. The data hold around 620,000 clones, with 90% to 95% observed a single time. CDR1 and CDR2 (germline): SEHNR, FQNEAQ (reference sequence). V was pared by 1 base and J by 0 bases, with 1 base between. This CDR3 is 13 amino acids long. For this clone: Its antigen is undetermined.

Study results and limitations: Despite large depth, sorted-subset datasets appeared incompletely sequenced. It was the few donors that limited the genetic and exposure-history diversity represented.

As defined, naive CD8 cells were CD45RO-negative and positively selected for CCR7, with terminally differentiated effector memory CD45RA+ cells excluded. This chain uses TRBV7-9 with TRBJ1-5; the D is unclear. This receptor was identified in a woman in her twenties or thirties in good health. The sample comprised naive CD8+ T cells sorted from blood. CDR3 amino acids: CASSLVSNQPQHF. CDR3 DNA sequence: TGTGCCAGCAGCTTAGTTAGCAATCAGCCCCAGCATTTT.